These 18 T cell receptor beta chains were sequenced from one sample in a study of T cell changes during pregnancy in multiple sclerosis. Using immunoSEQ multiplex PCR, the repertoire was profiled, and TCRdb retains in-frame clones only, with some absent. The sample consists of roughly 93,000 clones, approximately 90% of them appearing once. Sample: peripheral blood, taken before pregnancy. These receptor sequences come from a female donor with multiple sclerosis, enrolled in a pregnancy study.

The CDR3 is CASSDRGLAGMGMETQYF. The CDR3 nucleotides read TGTGCCAGCAGTGACCGGGGACTAGCGGGGATGGGTATGGAGACCCAGTACTTC. This chain uses TRBV2 with TRBJ2-5, with 13 bases that match TRBD2. CDR3 length: 18 residues. With V trimmed by 3 bases and J by 5 bases, 12 bases remained unmatched. CDR1 SNHLY and CDR2 FYNNEI come from the germline V gene.

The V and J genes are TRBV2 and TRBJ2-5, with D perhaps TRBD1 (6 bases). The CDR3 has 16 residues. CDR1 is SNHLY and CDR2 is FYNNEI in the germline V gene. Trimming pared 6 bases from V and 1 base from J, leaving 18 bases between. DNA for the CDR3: TGTGCCAGCAGCCCCAGAGGGGGAATTTCCCAAGAGACCCAGTACTTC. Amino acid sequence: CASSPRGGISQETQYF. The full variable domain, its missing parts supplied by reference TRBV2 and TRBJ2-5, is EPEVTQTPSHQVTQMGQEVILRCVPISNHLYFYWYRQILGQKVEFLVSFYNNEISEKSEIFDDQFSVERPDGSNFTLKIRSTKLEDSAMYFCASSPRGGISQETQYFGPGTRLLVL.

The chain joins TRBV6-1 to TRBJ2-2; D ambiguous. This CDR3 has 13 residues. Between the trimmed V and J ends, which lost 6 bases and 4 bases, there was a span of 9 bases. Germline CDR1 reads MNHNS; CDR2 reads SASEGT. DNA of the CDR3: TGTGCCAGCAGGAGAATCTCCACCGGGGAGCTGTTTTTT. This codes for CASRRISTGELFF.

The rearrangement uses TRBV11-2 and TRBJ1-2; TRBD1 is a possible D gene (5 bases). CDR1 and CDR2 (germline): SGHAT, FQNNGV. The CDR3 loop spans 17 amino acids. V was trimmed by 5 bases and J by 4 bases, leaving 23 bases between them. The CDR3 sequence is CASSAGGHPKGLYGYTF. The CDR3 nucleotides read TGTGCCAGCAGCGCCGGGGGTCACCCAAAGGGTCTCTATGGCTACACCTTC.

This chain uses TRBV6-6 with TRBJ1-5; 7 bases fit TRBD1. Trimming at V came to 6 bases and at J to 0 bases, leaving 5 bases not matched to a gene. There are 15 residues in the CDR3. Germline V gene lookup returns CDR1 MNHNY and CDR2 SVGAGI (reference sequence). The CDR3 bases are TGTGCCAGCAGCAGGACAGGAGATAGCAATCAGCCCCAGCATTTT. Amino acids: CASSRTGDSNQPQHF.

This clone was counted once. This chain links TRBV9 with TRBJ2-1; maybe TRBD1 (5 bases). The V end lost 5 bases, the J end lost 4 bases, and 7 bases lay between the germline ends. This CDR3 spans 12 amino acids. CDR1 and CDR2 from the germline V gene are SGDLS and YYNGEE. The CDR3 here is CASSSGYNEQFF. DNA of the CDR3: TGTGCCAGCAGTTCAGGGTACAATGAGCAGTTCTTC.

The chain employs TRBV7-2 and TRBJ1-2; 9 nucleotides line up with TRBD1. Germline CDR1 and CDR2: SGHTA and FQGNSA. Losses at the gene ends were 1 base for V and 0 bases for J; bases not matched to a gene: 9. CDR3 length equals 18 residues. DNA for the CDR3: TGTGCCAGCAGCTTAGATCTGGGACAGGGCCTCACTAACTATGGCTACACCTTC. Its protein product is CASSLDLGQGLTNYGYTF.

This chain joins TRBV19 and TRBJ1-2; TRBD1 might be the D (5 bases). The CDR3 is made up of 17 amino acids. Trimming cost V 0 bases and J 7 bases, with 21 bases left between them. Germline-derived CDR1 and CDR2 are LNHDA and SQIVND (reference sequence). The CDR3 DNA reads TGTGCCAGTAGTATAGAAAGAGCGGCAGGGAGGGGTAGTGGCTACACCTTC. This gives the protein CASSIERAAGRGSGYTF.

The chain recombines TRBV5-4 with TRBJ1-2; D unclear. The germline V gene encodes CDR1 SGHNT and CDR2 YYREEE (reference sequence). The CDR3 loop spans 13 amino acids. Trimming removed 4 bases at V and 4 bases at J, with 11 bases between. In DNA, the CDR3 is TGTGCCAGCAGCCCCGCCGGGTCCTATGGCTACACCTTC. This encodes CASSPAGSYGYTF. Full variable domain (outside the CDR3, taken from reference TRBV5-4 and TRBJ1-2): ETGVTQSPTHLIKTRGQQVTLRCSSQSGHNTVSWYQQALGQGPQFIFQYYREEENGRGNFPPRFSGLQFPNYSSELNVNALELDDSALYLCASSPAGSYGYTFGSGTRLTVV.

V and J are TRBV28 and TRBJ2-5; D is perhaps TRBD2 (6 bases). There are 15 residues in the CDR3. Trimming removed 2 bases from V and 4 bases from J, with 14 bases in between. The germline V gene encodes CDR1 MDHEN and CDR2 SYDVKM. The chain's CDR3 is CASSLQWIGGETQYF. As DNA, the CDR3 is TGTGCCAGCAGTTTACAGTGGATCGGGGGAGAGACCCAGTACTTC.

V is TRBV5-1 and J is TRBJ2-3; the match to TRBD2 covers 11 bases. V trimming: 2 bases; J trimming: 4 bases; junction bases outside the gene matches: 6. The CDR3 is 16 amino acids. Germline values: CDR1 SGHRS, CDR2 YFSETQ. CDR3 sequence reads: CASSFGLAGGPDTQYF. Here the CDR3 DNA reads TGCGCCAGCAGCTTCGGGCTAGCGGGAGGACCAGATACGCAGTATTTT.

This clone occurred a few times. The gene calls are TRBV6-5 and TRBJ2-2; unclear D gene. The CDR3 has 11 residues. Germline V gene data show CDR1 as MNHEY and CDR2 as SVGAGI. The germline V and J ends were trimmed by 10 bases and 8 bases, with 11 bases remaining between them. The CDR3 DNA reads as TGTGCCACCCAGCGTGCAGGGGAGCTGTTTTTT. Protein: CATQRAGELFF.

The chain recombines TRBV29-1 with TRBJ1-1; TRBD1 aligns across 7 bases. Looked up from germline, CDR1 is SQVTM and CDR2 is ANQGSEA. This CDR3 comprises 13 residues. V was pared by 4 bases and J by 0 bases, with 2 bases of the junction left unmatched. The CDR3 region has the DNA TGCAGCGTTGGAGGGGGCATGAACACTGAAGCTTTCTTT. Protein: CSVGGGMNTEAFF.

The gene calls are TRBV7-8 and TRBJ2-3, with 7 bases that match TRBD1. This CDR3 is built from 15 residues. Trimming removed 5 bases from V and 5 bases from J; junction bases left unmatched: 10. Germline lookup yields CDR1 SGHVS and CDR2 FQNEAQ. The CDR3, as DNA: TGTGCCAGCAGCGTACCGGGACAGTTCGTAGATACGCAGTATTTT. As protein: CASSVPGQFVDTQYF.

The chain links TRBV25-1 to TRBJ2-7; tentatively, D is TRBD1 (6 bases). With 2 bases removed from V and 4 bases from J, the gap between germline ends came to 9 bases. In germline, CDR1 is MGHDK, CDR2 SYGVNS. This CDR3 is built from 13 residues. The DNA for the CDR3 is TGTGCCAGCAGTGAAGGGGGCGGTTACGAGCAGTACTTC. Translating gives CASSEGGGYEQYF.

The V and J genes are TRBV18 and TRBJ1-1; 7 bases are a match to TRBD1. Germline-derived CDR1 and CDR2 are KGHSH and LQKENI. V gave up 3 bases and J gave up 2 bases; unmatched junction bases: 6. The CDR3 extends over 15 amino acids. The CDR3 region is CASSPLQGLNTEAFF. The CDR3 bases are TGTGCCAGCTCACCTTTACAGGGGTTAAACACTGAAGCTTTCTTT.

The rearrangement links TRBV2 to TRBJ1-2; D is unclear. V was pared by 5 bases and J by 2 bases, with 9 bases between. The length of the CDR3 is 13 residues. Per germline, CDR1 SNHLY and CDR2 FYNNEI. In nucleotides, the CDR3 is TGTGCCAGCAGTCGCTCTCAGAACTATGGCTACACCTTC. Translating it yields CASSRSQNYGYTF.

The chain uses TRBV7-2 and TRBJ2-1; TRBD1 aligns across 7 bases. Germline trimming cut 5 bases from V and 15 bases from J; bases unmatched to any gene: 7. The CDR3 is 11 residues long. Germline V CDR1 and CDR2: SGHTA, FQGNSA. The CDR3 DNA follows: TGTGCCAGCAGCCCCCAGACAGGGATGTTCTTC. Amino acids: CASSPQTGMFF.